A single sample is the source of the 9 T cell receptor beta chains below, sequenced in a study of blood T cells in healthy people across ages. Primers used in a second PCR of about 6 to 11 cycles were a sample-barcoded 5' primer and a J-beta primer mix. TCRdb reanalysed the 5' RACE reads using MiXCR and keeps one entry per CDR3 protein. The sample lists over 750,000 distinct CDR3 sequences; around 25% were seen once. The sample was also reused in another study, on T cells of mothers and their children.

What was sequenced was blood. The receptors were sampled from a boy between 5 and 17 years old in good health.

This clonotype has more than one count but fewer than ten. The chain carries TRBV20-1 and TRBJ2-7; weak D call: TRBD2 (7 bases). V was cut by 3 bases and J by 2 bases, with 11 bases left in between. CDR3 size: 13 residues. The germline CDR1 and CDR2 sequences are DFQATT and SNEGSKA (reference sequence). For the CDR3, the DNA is TGCAGTGCTAGCGGGGGGCTAACCTACGAGCAGTACTTC. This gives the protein CSASGGLTYEQYF.

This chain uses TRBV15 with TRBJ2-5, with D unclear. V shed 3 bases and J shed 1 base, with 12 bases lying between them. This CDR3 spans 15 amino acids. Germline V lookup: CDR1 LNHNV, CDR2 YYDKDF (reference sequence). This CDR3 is CATSRSIAVQETQYF. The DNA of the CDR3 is TGTGCCACCAGCAGGTCGATCGCGGTCCAAGAGACCCAGTACTTC.

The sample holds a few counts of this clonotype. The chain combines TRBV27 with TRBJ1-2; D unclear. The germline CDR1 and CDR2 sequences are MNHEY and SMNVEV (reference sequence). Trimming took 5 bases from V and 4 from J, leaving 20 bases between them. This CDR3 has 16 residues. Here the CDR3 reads CASSPVGSFTPYGYTF. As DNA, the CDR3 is TGTGCCAGCAGTCCCGTGGGGTCCTTCACTCCCTATGGCTACACCTTC.

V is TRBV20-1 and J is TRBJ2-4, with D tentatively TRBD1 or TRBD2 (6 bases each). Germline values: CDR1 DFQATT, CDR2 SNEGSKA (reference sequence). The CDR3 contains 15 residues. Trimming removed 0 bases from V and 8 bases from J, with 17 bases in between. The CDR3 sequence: CSARDPGEVADIQYF. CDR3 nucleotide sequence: TGCAGTGCTAGAGATCCAGGGGAGGTCGCAGACATTCAGTACTTC.

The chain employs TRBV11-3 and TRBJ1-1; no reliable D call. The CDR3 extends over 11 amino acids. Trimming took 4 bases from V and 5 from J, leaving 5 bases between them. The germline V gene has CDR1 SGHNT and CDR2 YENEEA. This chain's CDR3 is CASSWETEAFF. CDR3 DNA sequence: TGTGCCAGCAGCTGGGAGACTGAAGCTTTCTTT.

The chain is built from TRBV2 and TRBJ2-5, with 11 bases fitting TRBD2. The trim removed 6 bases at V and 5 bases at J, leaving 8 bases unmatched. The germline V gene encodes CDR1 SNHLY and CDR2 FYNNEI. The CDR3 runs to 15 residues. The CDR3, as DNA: TGTGCCAGCAGGAGCACTGGGACTAGCGGTGAGACCCAGTACTTC. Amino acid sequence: CASRSTGTSGETQYF.

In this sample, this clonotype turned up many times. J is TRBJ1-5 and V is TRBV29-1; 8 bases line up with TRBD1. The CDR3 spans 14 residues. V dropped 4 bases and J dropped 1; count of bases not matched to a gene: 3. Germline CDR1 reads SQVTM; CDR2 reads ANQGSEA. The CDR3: CSVGQGASNQPQHF. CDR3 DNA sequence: TGCAGCGTTGGTCAGGGGGCGAGCAATCAGCCCCAGCATTTT.

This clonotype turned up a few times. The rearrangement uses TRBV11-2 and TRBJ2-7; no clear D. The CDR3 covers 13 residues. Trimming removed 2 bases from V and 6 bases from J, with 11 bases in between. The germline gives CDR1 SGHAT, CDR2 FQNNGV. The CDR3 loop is CASSLSTLSEQYF. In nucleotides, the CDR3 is TGTGCCAGCAGCTTAAGTACCCTCAGCGAGCAGTACTTC.

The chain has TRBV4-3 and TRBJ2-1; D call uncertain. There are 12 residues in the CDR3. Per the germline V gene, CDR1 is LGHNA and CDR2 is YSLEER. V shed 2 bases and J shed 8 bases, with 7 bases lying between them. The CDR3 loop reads CASSQYDYEQFF. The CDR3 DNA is TGCGCCAGCAGCCAATACGACTATGAGCAGTTCTTC.